Sequencing of this TCR beta chain was carried out in a study of T cell repertoires in ileal Crohn's disease. Turning to the study itself: About half of patients got postoperative therapy: about ten thiopurines, about 20 anti-TNF. The M6 sample came from neoterminal ileum during colonoscopy after surgery. Study results and limitations: Within the first postoperative year, endoscopy came at median around seven months.

Per sample, around 500 nanograms of biopsy DNA were TCRB immunosequenced. Using immunoSEQ multiplex PCR, the repertoire was profiled, and TCRdb retains in-frame clones only, with some absent. The top ten hold around 17% of the sample, which has roughly 8,500 clones, around three quarters seen once. The time point was: neoterminal ileum biopsy at postoperative endoscopy, about 6 months after surgery. This clone was seen only a few times. No antigen is known for it. V was clipped by 3 bases and J by 1 base; unmatched bases: 6. The CDR3 runs to 16 residues. Germline CDR1 reads SGHRS; CDR2 reads YFSETQ. Sequenced input: ileal tissue. This receptor was obtained from an adult with Crohn's disease. The genes are TRBV5-1 and TRBJ1-1, with 10 bases matching TRBD1. The DNA for the CDR3 is TGCGCCAGCAGCTACGGACAGGGGGAAGGGAACACTGAAGCTTTCTTT. This translates into CASSYGQGEGNTEAFF.